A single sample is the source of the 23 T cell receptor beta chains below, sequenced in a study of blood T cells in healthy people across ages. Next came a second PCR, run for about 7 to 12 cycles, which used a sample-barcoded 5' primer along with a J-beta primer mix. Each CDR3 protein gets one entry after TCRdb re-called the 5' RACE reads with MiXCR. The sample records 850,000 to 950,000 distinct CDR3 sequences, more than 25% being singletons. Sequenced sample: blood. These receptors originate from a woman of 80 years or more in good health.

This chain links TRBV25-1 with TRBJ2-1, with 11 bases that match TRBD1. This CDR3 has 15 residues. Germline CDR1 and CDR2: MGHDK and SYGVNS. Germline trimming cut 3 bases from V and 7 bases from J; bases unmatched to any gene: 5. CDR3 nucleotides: TGTGCCAGCAGTGACCGGGACAGGGGGACAAATGAGCAGTTCTTC. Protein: CASSDRDRGTNEQFF. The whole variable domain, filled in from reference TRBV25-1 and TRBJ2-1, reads EADIYQTPRYLVIGTGKKITLECSQTMGHDKMYWYQQDPGMELHLIHYSYGVNSTEKGDLSSESTVSRIRTEHFPLTLESARPSHTSQYLCASSDRDRGTNEQFFGPGTRLTVL.

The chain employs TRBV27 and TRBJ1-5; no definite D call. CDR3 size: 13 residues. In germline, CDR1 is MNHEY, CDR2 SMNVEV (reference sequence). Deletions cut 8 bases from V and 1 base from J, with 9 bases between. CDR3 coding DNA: TGTGCCAGCTCAGTTGTAAGCAATCAGCCCCAGCATTTT. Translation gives CASSVVSNQPQHF.

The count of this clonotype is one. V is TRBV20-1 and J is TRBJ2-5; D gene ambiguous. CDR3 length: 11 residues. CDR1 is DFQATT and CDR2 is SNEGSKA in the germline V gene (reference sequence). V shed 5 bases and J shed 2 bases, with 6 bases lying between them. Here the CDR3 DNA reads TGCAGTGCTTCCGGGCAAGAGACCCAGTACTTC. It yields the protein CSASGQETQYF.

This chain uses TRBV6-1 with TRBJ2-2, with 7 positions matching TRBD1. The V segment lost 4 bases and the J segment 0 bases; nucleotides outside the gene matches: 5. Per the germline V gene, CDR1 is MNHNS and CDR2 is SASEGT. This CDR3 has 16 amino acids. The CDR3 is CASSGGQYSNTGELFF. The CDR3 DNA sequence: TGTGCCAGCAGTGGGGGACAGTATTCGAACACCGGGGAGCTGTTTTTT.

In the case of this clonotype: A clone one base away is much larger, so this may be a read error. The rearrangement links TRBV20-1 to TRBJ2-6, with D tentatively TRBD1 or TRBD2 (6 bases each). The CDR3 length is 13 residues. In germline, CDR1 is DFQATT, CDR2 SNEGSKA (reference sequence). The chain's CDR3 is CSARDRGANALTF. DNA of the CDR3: TGCAGTGCTAGAGATAGGGGGGCCAACGCCCTGACTTTC.

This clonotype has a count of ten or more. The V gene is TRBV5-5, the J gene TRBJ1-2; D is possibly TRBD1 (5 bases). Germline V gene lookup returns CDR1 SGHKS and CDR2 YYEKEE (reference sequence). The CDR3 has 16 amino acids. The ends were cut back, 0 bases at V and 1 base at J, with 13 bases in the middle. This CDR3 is CASSLAVTVNNYGYTF. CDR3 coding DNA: TGTGCCAGCAGCTTGGCCGTGACAGTAAATAACTATGGCTACACCTTC.

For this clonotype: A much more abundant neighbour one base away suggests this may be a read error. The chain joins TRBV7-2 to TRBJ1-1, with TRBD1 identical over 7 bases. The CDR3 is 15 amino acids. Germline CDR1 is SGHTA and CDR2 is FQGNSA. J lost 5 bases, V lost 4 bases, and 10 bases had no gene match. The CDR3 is CASSSPEQGCTEAFF. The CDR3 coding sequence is TGTGCCAGCAGCTCCCCTGAACAGGGGTGTACTGAAGCTTTCTTT. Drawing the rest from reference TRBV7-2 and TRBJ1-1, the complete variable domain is GAGVSQSPSNKVTEKGKDVELRCDPISGHTALYWYRQSLGQGLEFLIYFQGNSAPDKSGLPSDRFSAERTGGSVSTLTIQRTQQEDSAVYLCASSSPEQGCTEAFFGQGTRLTVV.

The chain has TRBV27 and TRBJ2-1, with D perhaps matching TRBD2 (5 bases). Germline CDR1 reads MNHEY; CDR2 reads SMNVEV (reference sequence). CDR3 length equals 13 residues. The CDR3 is CALPGSPYNEQFF. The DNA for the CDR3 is TGTGCTCTGCCGGGGTCCCCGTACAATGAGCAGTTCTTC.

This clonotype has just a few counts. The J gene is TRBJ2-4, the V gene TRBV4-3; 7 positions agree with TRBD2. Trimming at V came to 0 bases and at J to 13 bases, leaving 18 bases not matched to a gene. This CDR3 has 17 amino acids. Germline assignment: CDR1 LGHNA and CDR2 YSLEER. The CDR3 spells CASSQDAREDRRGAQYF. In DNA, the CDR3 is TGCGCCAGCAGCCAAGACGCCCGGGAGGATAGGCGAGGGGCCCAGTACTTC.

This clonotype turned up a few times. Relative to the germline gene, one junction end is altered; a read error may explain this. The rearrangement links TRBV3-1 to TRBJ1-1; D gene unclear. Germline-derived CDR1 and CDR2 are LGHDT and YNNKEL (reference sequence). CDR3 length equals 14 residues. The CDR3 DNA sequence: TGTGCCAGCAGTCAAGGTATAATGGCTTACGGCGCTTTCTTT. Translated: CASSQGIMAYGAFF.

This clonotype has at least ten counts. The CDR3 spells CASSTGGTLNEQFF. The CDR3 DNA reads as TGCGCCAGCAGTACAGGGGGTACATTAAATGAGCAGTTCTTC. V is TRBV5-1 and J is TRBJ2-1, with 8 bases matching TRBD1. The germline CDR1 and CDR2 sequences are SGHRS and YFSETQ. V lost 5 bases and J lost 7; bases outside the gene matches: 8. The CDR3 length is 14 residues. Full variable domain (outside the CDR3, taken from reference TRBV5-1 and TRBJ2-1): KAGVTQTPRYLIKTRGQQVTLSCSPISGHRSVSWYQQTPGQGLQFLFEYFSETQRNKGNFPGRFSGRQFSNSRSEMNVSTLELGDSALYLCASSTGGTLNEQFFGPGTRLTVL.

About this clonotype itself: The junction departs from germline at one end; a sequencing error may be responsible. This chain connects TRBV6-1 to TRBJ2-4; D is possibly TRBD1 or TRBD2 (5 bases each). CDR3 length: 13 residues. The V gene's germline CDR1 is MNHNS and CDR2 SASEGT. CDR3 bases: TGTGCCAGCAGCCTCACCGGGACGAACACTCAGTACTTC. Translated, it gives CASSLTGTNTQYF.

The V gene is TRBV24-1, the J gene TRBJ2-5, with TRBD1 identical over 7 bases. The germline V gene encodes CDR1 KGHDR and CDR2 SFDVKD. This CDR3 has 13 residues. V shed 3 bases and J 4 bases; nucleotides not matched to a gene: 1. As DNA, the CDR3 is TGTGCCACCAGTGATGGGGACAGAGAGACCCAGTACTTC. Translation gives CATSDGDRETQYF.

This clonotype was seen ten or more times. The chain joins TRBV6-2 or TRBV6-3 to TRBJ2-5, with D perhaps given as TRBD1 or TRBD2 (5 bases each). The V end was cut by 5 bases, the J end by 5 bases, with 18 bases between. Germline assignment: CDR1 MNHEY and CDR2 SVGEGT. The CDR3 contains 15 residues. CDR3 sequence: CASSPTGTPKETQYF. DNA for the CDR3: TGTGCCAGCAGTCCCACCGGGACCCCGAAGGAGACCCAGTACTTC.

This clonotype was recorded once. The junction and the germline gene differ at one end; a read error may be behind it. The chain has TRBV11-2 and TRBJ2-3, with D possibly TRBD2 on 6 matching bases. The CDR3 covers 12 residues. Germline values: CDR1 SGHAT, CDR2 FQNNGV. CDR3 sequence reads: CATSTSTDTPYF. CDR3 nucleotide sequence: TGTGCGACTTCCACTAGCACGGATACGCCGTATTTT.

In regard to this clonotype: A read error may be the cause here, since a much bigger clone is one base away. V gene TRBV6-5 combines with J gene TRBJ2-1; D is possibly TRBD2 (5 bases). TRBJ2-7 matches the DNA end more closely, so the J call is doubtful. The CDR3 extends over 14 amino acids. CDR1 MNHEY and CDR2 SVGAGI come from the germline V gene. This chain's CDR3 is CASSEGSSYNEQYF. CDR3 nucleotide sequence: TGTGCCAGCAGTGAGGGAAGCTCCTACAATGAGCAGTACTTC.

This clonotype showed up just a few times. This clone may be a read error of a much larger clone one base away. The DNA for the CDR3 is TGTGCCAGCAGCTCGTGGACAGGGGGCCCATACATTCAGTACTTC. Protein product: CASSSWTGGPYIQYF. The V gene is TRBV7-2, the J gene TRBJ2-7; 11 bases line up with TRBD1. Judging by the DNA end, TRBJ2-4 fits better; the J call may be wrong. Germline V CDR1 and CDR2: SGHTA, FQGNSA. The CDR3 runs to 15 residues.

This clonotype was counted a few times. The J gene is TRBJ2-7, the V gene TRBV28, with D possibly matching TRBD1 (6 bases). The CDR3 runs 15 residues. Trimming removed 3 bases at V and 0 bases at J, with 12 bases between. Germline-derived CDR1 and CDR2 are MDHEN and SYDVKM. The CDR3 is CASSFTDSLSYEQYF. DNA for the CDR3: TGTGCCAGCAGTTTCACGGACAGCCTCTCCTACGAGCAGTACTTC.

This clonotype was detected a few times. The CDR3 region has the DNA TGCAGTGTCCGACAGAGCCAAGAGACCCAGTACTTC. Residues: CSVRQSQETQYF. The chain couples TRBV20-1 to TRBJ2-5; D is perhaps TRBD1 (5 bases). CDR1 and CDR2 (germline): DFQATT, SNEGSKA (reference sequence). This CDR3 contains 12 residues. V was pared by 7 bases and J by 1 base, with 10 bases between.

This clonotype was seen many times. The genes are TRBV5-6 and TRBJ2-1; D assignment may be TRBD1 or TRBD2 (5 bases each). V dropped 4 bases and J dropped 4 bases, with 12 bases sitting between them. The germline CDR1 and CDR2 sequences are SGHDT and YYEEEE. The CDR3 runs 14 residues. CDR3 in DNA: TGTGCCAGCAGCCCCCGGGGCCCGTACAATGAGCAGTTCTTC. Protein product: CASSPRGPYNEQFF.

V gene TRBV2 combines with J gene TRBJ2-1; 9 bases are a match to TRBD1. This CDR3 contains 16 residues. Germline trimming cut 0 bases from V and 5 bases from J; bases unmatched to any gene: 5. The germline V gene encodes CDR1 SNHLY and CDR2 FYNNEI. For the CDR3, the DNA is TGTGCCAGCAGTGAAGCGTGGGGACAGGGAGACAATGAGCAGTTCTTC. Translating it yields CASSEAWGQGDNEQFF.

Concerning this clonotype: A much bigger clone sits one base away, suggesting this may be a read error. CDR3: CASSQAGLGAKQYF. In DNA form, the CDR3 reads TGTGCCAGCAGCCAAGCGGGTCTCGGGGCGAAGCAGTACTTC. The chain employs TRBV14 and TRBJ2-7; D is possibly TRBD1 or TRBD2 (5 bases each). Germline V CDR1 and CDR2: SGHDN, FVKESK. This CDR3 is built from 14 residues. The ends were cut back, 1 base at V and 8 bases at J, with 15 bases in the middle.

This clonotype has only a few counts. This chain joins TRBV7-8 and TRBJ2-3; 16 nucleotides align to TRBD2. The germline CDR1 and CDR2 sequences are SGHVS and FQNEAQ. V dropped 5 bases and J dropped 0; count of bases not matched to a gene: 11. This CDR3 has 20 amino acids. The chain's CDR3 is CASSQRRGLAGGRSTDTQYF. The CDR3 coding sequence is TGTGCCAGCAGCCAACGCAGGGGACTAGCGGGGGGGCGAAGCACAGATACGCAGTATTTT.